This T cell receptor (beta chain) appears in the sequencing data of a study of T cell repertoires in cytomegalovirus infection. About the study: HLA-C-restricted CMV epitopes, recently identified, and well-studied HLA-B-restricted ones were used by the study. Evidence of both CMV infection and a matching HLA type came from public TCR beta signatures. Broader study findings: Across the ex vivo response, the dominant clonotypes were HLA-C-restricted CMV-specific TCR beta clonotypes. The cumulative frequency of public TCR beta families distinguished individuals who carried CMV together with the relevant HLA.

One entry per CDR3 protein, called by TCRdb with MiXCR from the reads. The table records fewer than 950,000 distinct CDR3 sequences, roughly 33% of them present only once. Per the germline V gene, CDR1 is SGHRS and CDR2 is YFSETQ. The CDR3 length is 16 residues. With 0 bases removed from V and 2 bases from J, the gap between germline ends came to 12 bases. There are a few counts of this clonotype. The antigen is undetermined. The sample here was cultured CD8+ T cells from PBMCs, taken from culture after CMV antigen stimulation. The V gene is TRBV5-1, the J gene TRBJ2-1; D may be TRBD1 (5 bases). This receptor was obtained from a human donor in good health (CMV status not recorded). Some clones in this sample may be carry-over from other donors' samples. CDR3 in amino acids: CASSLVGESPYNEQFF. The CDR3 region has the DNA TGCGCCAGCAGCTTGGTAGGGGAAAGCCCCTACAATGAGCAGTTCTTC.